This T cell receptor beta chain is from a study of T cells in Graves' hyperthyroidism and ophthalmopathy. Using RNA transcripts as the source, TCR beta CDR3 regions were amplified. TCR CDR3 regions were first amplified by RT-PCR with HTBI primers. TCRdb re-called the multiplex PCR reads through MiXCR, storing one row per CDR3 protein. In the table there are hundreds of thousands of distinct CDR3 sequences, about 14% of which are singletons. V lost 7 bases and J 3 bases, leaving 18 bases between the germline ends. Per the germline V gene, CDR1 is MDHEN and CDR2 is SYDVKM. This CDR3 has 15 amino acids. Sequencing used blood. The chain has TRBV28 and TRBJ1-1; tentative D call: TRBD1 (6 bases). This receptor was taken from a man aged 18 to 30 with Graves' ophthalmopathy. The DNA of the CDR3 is TGTGCCAGCACTGGCGAGGGGGAGGGTGACACTGAAGCTTTCTTT. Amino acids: CASTGEGEGDTEAFF. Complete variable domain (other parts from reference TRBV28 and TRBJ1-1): DVKVTQSSRYLVKRTGEKVFLECVQDMDHENMFWYRQDPGLGLRLIYFSYDVKMKEKGDIPEGYSVSREKKERFSLILESASTNQTSMYLCASTGEGEGDTEAFFGQGTRLTVV.